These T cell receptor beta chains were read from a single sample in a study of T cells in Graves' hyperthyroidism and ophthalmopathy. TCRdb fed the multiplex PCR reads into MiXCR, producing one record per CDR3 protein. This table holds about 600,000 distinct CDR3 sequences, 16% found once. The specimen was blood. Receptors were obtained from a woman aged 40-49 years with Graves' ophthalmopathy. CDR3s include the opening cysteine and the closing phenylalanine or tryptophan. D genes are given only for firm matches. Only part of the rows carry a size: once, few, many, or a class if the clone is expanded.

TGTGCCAGCAGCTTAGGCACAGGGTACAACACCGGGGAGCTGTTTTTT | CASSLGTGYNTGELFF | TRBJ2-2 | TRBV7-9 | - | -
TGTGCCAGCAGCCGGGAGGGACAGGCTCGCGAGCAGTACTTC | CASSREGQAREQYF | TRBJ2-7 | TRBV7-3 | - | -
TGTGCCAGCTCTCTAGGTTGGGGGCGGCTGGGACCCTCTCACGAGCAGTACTTC | CASSLGWGRLGPSHEQYF | TRBJ2-7 | TRBV2 | - | few
TGTGCCATAATGACTAGCGGGAGCCCCAATGAGGAGTTCTTC | CAIMTSGSPNEEFF | TRBJ2-1 | TRBV10-3 | TRBD2 | -
TGTGCCAGCAGCCCAATCGAGCTCCTCGACACCGGGGAGCTGTTTTTT | CASSPIELLDTGELFF | TRBJ2-2 | TRBV27 | - | few
TGTGCCAGCAGTCAGGGACATAACACAGATACGCAGTATTTT | CASSQGHNTDTQYF | TRBJ2-3 | TRBV12-3/TRBV12-4 | - | many
TGTGCCAGCAGCCTTTCCGCCGGGACTAGCGGGGACCAAGAGACCCAGTACTTC | CASSLSAGTSGDQETQYF | TRBJ2-5 | TRBV2 | TRBD2 | -
TGCGCCAGCACCGGAGGTGCAGATACGCAGTATTTT | CASTGGADTQYF | TRBJ2-3 | TRBV10-2 | - | few
TGTGCCAGTAGTCGGATGGCAACTAATGAAAAACTGTTTTTT | CASSRMATNEKLFF | TRBJ1-4 | TRBV19 | - | -
TGTGCCAGCAGCTTGGGGACAGCCAACTATGGCTACACCTTC | CASSLGTANYGYTF | TRBJ1-2 | TRBV11-2 | TRBD1 | many